These 13 T cell receptor beta chains were all obtained from the same sample, sequenced in a study of early T cells in non-severe SARS-CoV-2 infection. One entry per CDR3 protein results from TCRdb running MiXCR on the 5' RACE reads. The sample consists of tens of thousands of distinct CDR3 sequences, around 13% of them appearing once. The material sequenced was whole blood, taken at baseline. These receptors were collected from an adult who was a healthcare worker with PCR-confirmed SARS-CoV-2 infection or an uninfected control (not recorded which).

This clonotype was counted only a few times. The chain has TRBV28 and TRBJ1-2, with 8 bases that match TRBD1. Germline assignment: CDR1 MDHEN and CDR2 SYDVKM. The CDR3 sequence is 14 residues long. V was pared by 4 bases and J by 4 bases, with 5 bases of the junction left unmatched. CDR3 nucleotides: TGTGCCAGCAGTTCTCGGACAGGGCCCTATGGCTACACCTTC. Protein: CASSSRTGPYGYTF.

The chain is built from TRBV6-2 or TRBV6-3 and TRBJ1-2; 7 nucleotides agree with TRBD1. CDR1 and CDR2 (germline): MNHEY, SVGEGT. The CDR3 is 13 amino acids. V shed 5 bases, J shed 4 bases, and the junction held 4 bases outside the gene matches. The CDR3 sequence is CASSPQGTYGYTF. The CDR3, as DNA: TGTGCCAGCAGTCCACAGGGGACCTATGGCTACACCTTC.

This clonotype was detected a few times. The rearrangement uses TRBV24-1 and TRBJ1-1; the D is unclear. The germline V gene has CDR1 KGHDR and CDR2 SFDVKD. This CDR3 is built from 13 residues. The V end was cut by 5 bases, the J end by 8 bases, with 14 bases between. The CDR3 protein is CATSVGSEQEAFF. CDR3 nucleotides: TGTGCCACCAGTGTCGGTTCGGAGCAGGAAGCTTTCTTT.

The chain couples TRBV28 to TRBJ1-5; tentative D call: TRBD1 (5 bases). Germline CDR1 is MDHEN and CDR2 is SYDVKM. V lost 6 bases and J lost 5, with 14 bases in between. This CDR3 spans 14 amino acids. In nucleotides, the CDR3 is TGTGCCAGCAGCCGTACAAGGGGACATCAGCCCCAGCATTTT. It specifies CASSRTRGHQPQHF.

This clonotype was observed a handful of times. The rearrangement links TRBV6-2 or TRBV6-3 to TRBJ2-7, with unresolved D. CDR3 length equals 12 residues. The germline V and J ends were trimmed by 10 bases and 2 bases, with 12 bases remaining between them. Germline CDR1 is MNHEY and CDR2 is SVGEGT. CDR3 sequence (DNA): TGTGCCACCTCGCCGGATGCCTACGAGCAGTACTTC. Translation gives CATSPDAYEQYF.

Only a few counts were recorded for this clonotype. The chain links TRBV2 to TRBJ1-3; D perhaps matches TRBD1 (5 bases). V gave up 3 bases and J gave up 3 bases, with 15 bases separating them. Germline loops: CDR1 SNHLY, CDR2 FYNNEI. CDR3 length: 16 amino acids. The chain's CDR3 is CASSDGAVIRGNTIYF. Here the CDR3 DNA reads TGTGCCAGCAGTGATGGGGCCGTAATACGTGGAAACACCATATATTTT.

Comments on this clonotype: Germline is not matched at one junction end, which may reflect a read error. The rearrangement joins TRBV9 to TRBJ2-3; TRBD2 matches 11 bases. Germline V lookup: CDR1 SGDLS, CDR2 YYNGEE. This CDR3 has 15 amino acids. CDR3 residues: CASTVAGGLTDTQYF. CDR3 sequence (DNA): TGTGCCAGCACCGTAGCGGGAGGGCTCACAGATACGCAGTATTTT.

This clonotype was observed a handful of times. This sequence joins TRBV29-1 and TRBJ1-5, with 7 bases identical to TRBD1. The CDR3 consists of 14 residues. Looked up from germline, CDR1 is SQVTM and CDR2 is ANQGSEA. DNA for the CDR3: TGCACCATCGACAGGGCGGAGCGCAATCAGCCCCAGCATTTT. It is translated as CTIDRAERNQPQHF.

This clonotype was counted only a few times. The V gene is TRBV2, the J gene TRBJ1-2, with 7 bases identical to TRBD1. The CDR3 extends over 14 amino acids. Germline V gene lookup returns CDR1 SNHLY and CDR2 FYNNEI. The junction had 7 bases not matched to a gene; V was cut back by 5 bases and J by 4 bases. This CDR3 reads CASSFYRDSYGYTF. CDR3 nucleotide sequence: TGTGCCAGCAGTTTCTATCGGGACAGCTATGGCTACACCTTC.

This clonotype was seen at least ten times. The chain couples TRBV6-1 to TRBJ2-1; perhaps TRBD1 as D (6 bases). This CDR3 has 15 amino acids. Germline assignment: CDR1 MNHNS and CDR2 SASEGT. V was cut by 2 bases and J by 0 bases, with 8 bases left in between. The DNA for the CDR3 is TGTGCCAGCAGTGAAATAGGGGGCTCCTACAATGAGCAGTTCTTC. Translated, it gives CASSEIGGSYNEQFF.

This clonotype was seen a handful of times. The chain uses TRBV5-1 and TRBJ1-1; D not certain. The CDR3 runs 14 residues. Germline V gene sequence: CDR1 SGHRS, CDR2 YFSETQ. The V gene lost 3 bases and the J gene lost 1 base, with 10 bases spanning the gap. CDR3 sequence reads: CASSSGMENTEAFF. The CDR3 coding sequence is TGCGCCAGCAGCTCTGGGATGGAGAACACTGAAGCTTTCTTT.

The genes are TRBV7-2 and TRBJ2-2; 9 bases match TRBD1. The CDR3 spans 16 residues. Germline lookup yields CDR1 SGHTA and CDR2 FQGNSA. Unmatched junction bases numbered 5, after V lost 5 bases and J lost 1 base. As DNA, the CDR3 is TGTGCCAGCAGCCCTTCGGGACAGGGGAACACCGGGGAGCTGTTTTTT. Residues: CASSPSGQGNTGELFF.

Many counts were recorded for this clonotype. The rearrangement uses TRBV9 and TRBJ1-2; D is unclear. V was pared by 3 bases and J by 3 bases, with 12 bases between. The germline V gene encodes CDR1 SGDLS and CDR2 YYNGEE. This CDR3 region has 14 residues. The CDR3 coding sequence is TGTGCCAGCAGCGAGAGGCCGTCCGACTATGGCTACACCTTC. Its protein is CASSERPSDYGYTF.